This T cell receptor (beta chain) was observed in a study of cytomegalovirus exposure and HLA in healthy donors (dated by TCRdb to the late 2010s). About the investigation overall: An earlier analysis of some 600 of the donors reported approximately 280 Gb of sequence data and 90 million to 120 million unique TCR beta sequences obtained from about 170 million T cells. An early release covering roughly 580 HLA-typed donors comprised about 300 gigabases of sequencing data and 65 million to 100 million unique TCR sequences. Among the 398 genotyped donors, about 83% belonged to the genetic ancestry cluster associated with self-reported Caucasian donors. The aim of the study was to test whether cataloging public T cell receptors could identify signatures of past pathogen exposure. The T cell repertoires of 666 subjects were profiled by immunosequencing and related to cytomegalovirus serostatus. A separate validation cohort of 100 to 150 different subjects was used in addition to the approximately 640-subject first cohort. The study combined high-throughput TCR immunosequencing, statistical association of individual TCRs with disease status, and machine learning to predict cytomegalovirus infection status. A later analysis re-analyzed previously published TCR beta repertoires from approximately 670 donors and added high-resolution HLA genotyping to study TCR occurrence patterns. The later analysis used no new phenotypic data to find candidate immune exposures, relying instead on TCR beta sequences and their occurrence across donors. An earlier analysis of more than 450 of the donors used high-throughput TCR beta sequencing to judge whether each TCR beta V gene segment behaved as functional or pseudogenic. Alongside the repertoire data, information on donor age, sex, ethnicity and CMV serostatus was compiled. Genome-wide SNP genotypes for about 65% of the roughly 670 donors were used in a later genetic analysis, which treated that subset as a discovery cohort. Every repertoire in the discovery cohort had been generated on one and the same sequencing platform. Both class I and class II loci were covered by HLA typing, at four-digit resolution. Typing coverage varied by locus: about 629-640 donors for A, B, C, DRB1 and DQB1; around 560 for DQA1; approximately 570 for DPA1; 400 to 480 for DPB1. Because of strong linkage in the cohort, a few DR-DQ haplotypes were treated as single units for association and clustering. Among about 370 genotyped donors of the cohort, an average of roughly 230,000 unique TCR beta nucleotide sequences was sequenced per donor, of which about 18% were non-productive. Beyond this particular receptor, the publication reports: According to the authors, the approach could potentially be generalized to other disease states and immunological phenotypes. At a false discovery rate of 0.05, a later analysis linked about 16,000 TCR beta sequences to specific HLA alleles. A later genetic analysis associated a missense DCLRE1C variant with V-gene and J-gene trimming of TCR beta chains, and an independent cohort replicated the association. Broadly in line with IMGT annotations, most TCR beta V segments showed up in productive rearrangements about 90% or about 30% of the time in an earlier analysis of under 700 of the donors. In a later analysis, TCR association rates were found to vary across HLA loci, with the most associated TCRs seen for DRB1 alleles and the fewest for HLA-C alleles. Roughly uniform sequencing depth across donors was assumed in presence/absence analyses, although this assumption may not hold. A later genetic analysis reported fewer N-insertions in productive TCRs among donors in an Asian-associated ancestry cluster than the 666-donor mean. Assigning TCR associations to individual alleles was difficult when HLA alleles, especially DR and DQ, strongly co-occurred. The 87-base-pair reads could not distinguish some IMGT-functional V segments, including TRBV6-2 and TRBV6-3, so those segments were excluded. A few of the identified cytomegalovirus-associated TCR beta chains were confirmed in vitro to be specific for cytomegalovirus antigens. Across donors, most TCR sequences were observed very rarely, whereas some public TCRs were present in many individuals. Because HLA typing was unavailable for some donors at each locus, only the typed subset was used in association tests. Most CMV-associated TCR beta chains appeared to be HLA-restricted in a later analysis, and the HLA associations seemed to be driven largely by CMV exposure. In a later analysis, HLA-associated TCR beta chains were found to be more clonally expanded and to have lower generation probabilities than equally common non-associated chains. A total of some 180 TCR beta chains were listed by the study as associated with cytomegalovirus. Linkage disequilibrium might explain the correlated functional status among segregating V segments, but an unknown experimental factor could not be ruled out. About 17 rarely observed V segments, including chromosome 9 orphons, were excluded from the earlier analysis of approximately 600 of the donors because counts were too low. Immune exposure information for the cohort was limited to CMV serostatus. This cohort had only TCR beta chains sequenced, and the lack of alpha or paired-chain data limited which features could be detected. In a later analysis, several top co-occurrence clusters were reported to appear linked to parvovirus B19, influenza, CMV and Epstein-Barr virus. A cluster of highly shared sequence variants was judged likely to be a technical artifact of the sequencing pipeline. A further reported finding was that TCR beta sequences accurately predicted the HLA-A and HLA-B alleles for most subjects in the first cohort. The classifier was reported to diagnose cytomegalovirus status with high specificity and sensitivity in both the original cohort and the validation cohort.

The CDR3 measures 15 amino acids from cysteine to phenylalanine. The entry retains the CDR3 DNA only, 45 bases that are in frame from base 1. Compared with germline, V lacks 2 bases and J lacks 4 bases; bases without a gene match: 4. The CDR1 and CDR2 encoded by the germline V gene are SGHDT and YYEEEE. The cohort was made up of approximately 700 healthy bone marrow donors. All cohort members were sampled while nominally healthy, although unrecorded immune exposures were likely present. The donor was CMV seronegative and was included in the group of a few hundred seronegative cohort members. A peripheral blood sample was provided by each donor, and peripheral blood mononuclear cells were used for TCR beta sequencing. The Qiagen DNeasy Blood Extraction Kit was used to extract genomic DNA from the blood cell samples. The protocol used for the library was the immunoSEQ multiplex PCR assay. For the multiplex PCR, a mixture combining 60 forward primers for TCR Vbeta segments and 13 reverse primers for TCR Jbeta segments was used. A multiplex PCR assay on genomic DNA amplified the CDR3 region of rearranged TCR beta genes. Amplified TCR beta libraries were sequenced as 87-base-pair reads on the Illumina HiSeq System. Processing in the source paper ran as follows. A later analysis counted tens of millions of unique TCR beta chains across the 666 repertoires, and around 9.9 million of these chains were shared by at least two donors. Raw reads were error-corrected and collapsed into unique sequences with a nearest-neighbor algorithm that merged closely related sequences to remove PCR and sequencing errors. To assign V, D and J gene segments, CDR3 sequences were aligned to IMGT reference sequences. For a sequence to be retained, at least a six-nucleotide match to both a V gene segment and a J gene segment was required. A rearrangement was called productive if the CDR3 had no stop codons and remained in frame with V and J, and every other rearrangement was called non-productive. Following IMGT convention, CDR3 was defined as the stretch from the second conserved V-encoded cysteine to the conserved J-encoded phenylalanine. The earlier analysis of 587 of the donors excluded sequences that lacked an unambiguous match to a single V gene segment. In an earlier analysis of a few hundred of the donors, a V segment was called functional when productive rearrangements were above 56.7%, and segregating when the standard deviation between donors exceeded 5%. A statistical classification framework was built to diagnose cytomegalovirus status from the catalog of TCR beta chain sequences. A later analysis assigned V and J genes by comparing TCR nucleotide sequences with IMGT/GENE-DB human TR gene sequences. The TCRdist pipeline was used in a later analysis to assign CDR3 sequences and most-parsimonious VDJ recombination scenarios. In a later analysis, each TCR beta chain was defined by its CDR3 amino acid sequence together with its V-gene family, and reads without a unique V-gene family were excluded. In a later analysis, 450 to 600 highly shared, low-generation-probability nucleotide sequences were removed to address suspected cross-contamination and a sequencing artifact. In a later analysis, a clonal expansion index for each public chain was calculated from normalized within-repertoire ranks of inferred template counts. In a later analysis, generation probabilities were computed with a VDJ recombination model fitted to out-of-frame rearrangements, and the resulting probabilities were checked against IGoR. In a later analysis, TCR-TCR, TCR-HLA and TCR-CMV co-occurrence was scored with hypergeometric tests, and a repertoire-size bias correction was applied to TCR pairs. A later analysis estimated false discovery rates by permuting HLA or CMV assignments 20 times. In a later analysis, co-occurring TCRs were grouped using DBSCAN, with TCRdist sequence similarity added in when clustering inside HLA-allele-positive subsets. For co-occurrence clustering, repertoires with fewer than 30,000 or more than 120,000 public chains were excluded, along with 4 to 6 repertoires with anomalous nucleotide sharing. Imported from immuneACCESS, the table was reduced by TCRdb to in-frame sequences with V and J called. These copies leave out some clones; in studies compared against another copy, an unresolved V gene accounts for under half, and the cause of the remainder is not known. From that table come the V and J calls and clone size; the DNA was used to work out D and trimming. A total of some 200,000 clones appear in this sample, roughly 79% of them only once. The ten top clones hold around 2% of the sample.

For this clone: Its antigen is still unknown. Qualities for individual bases were not recorded, and no much larger clone is one base off.

The TCR was taken from a man aged 18 to 29 in good health and CMV-seronegative. The sample taken for sequencing was PBMCs. Recombination linked TRBV5-6 to TRBJ2-3, and TRBD2 matches 10 of the central bases. The sequence in DNA is TGTGCCAGCAGCTTCCTAGCGGGGGACGCAGATACGCAGTATTTT. This is translated as CASSFLAGDADTQYF.